This is a list of T cell receptor beta chains from one sample in a study of CD8 T cells in ankylosing spondylitis. TCRdb analysed the 5' RACE reads with MiXCR anew, one entry per CDR3 protein. Seen here are around 770,000 distinct CDR3 sequences, around 20% observed once, and the top ten hold around a fifth. The sequenced material came from blood, either unsorted or a sorted T cell fraction (not recorded which). The receptors were sampled from a male donor with ankylosing spondylitis. CDR3s include the opening cysteine and the closing phenylalanine or tryptophan. A D gene is named only where the DNA matches it firmly. Clone sizes are given selectively: once, few, many, or a class where the clone is expanded.

clone_size | d_call | j_call | v_call | cdr3_aa | cdr3_nt
few | - | TRBJ1-3 | TRBV25-1 | CASSAATSSGNTIYF | TGTGCCAGCAGTGCGGCGACAAGCTCTGGAAACACCATATATTTT
- | - | TRBJ2-7 | TRBV5-1 | CASSLVLSGYEQYF | TGCGCCAGCAGCTTGGTTCTGTCTGGGTACGAGCAGTACTTC
few | TRBD1 | TRBJ2-7 | TRBV12-3/TRBV12-4 | CASSATGTGIHEQYF | TGTGCCAGCAGTGCTACCGGGACAGGGATCCACGAGCAGTACTTC
few | TRBD1 | TRBJ2-6 | TRBV6-1 | CASTAAGQGFSGANVLTF | TGTGCCAGCACCGCGGCGGGACAGGGGTTCTCTGGGGCCAACGTCCTGACTTTC
few | TRBD2 | TRBJ2-1 | TRBV18 | CASSPPKGLAGGEQFF | TGTGCCAGCTCACCACCGAAGGGGCTAGCGGGAGGTGAGCAGTTCTTC
- | TRBD1 | TRBJ1-2 | TRBV9 | CASSARTGPIDYGYTF | TGTGCCAGCAGCGCCCGGACAGGCCCCATAGACTATGGCTACACCTTC
- | TRBD1 | TRBJ1-1 | TRBV12-3/TRBV12-4 | CASSFRRQGLLMNTEAFF | TGTGCCAGCAGTTTCCGCAGACAGGGCCTCCTTATGAACACTGAAGCTTTCTTT
- | - | TRBJ1-5 | TRBV2 | CASRSGNPNQPQHF | TGTGCCAGCAGGTCCGGGAACCCCAATCAGCCCCAGCATTTT
few | TRBD2 | TRBJ2-1 | TRBV20-1 | CSASRTSGGPYNEQFF | TGCAGTGCTAGTAGGACTAGCGGGGGTCCCTACAATGAGCAGTTCTTC
few | TRBD1 | TRBJ2-5 | TRBV29-1 | CSVTRQGEETQYF | TGCAGCGTTACCCGACAGGGGGAAGAGACCCAGTACTTC
- | TRBD2 | TRBJ2-5 | TRBV27 | CASSTLAGGWETQYF | TGTGCCAGCAGTACCCTAGCGGGAGGGTGGGAGACCCAGTACTTC
many | TRBD2 | TRBJ2-1 | TRBV15 | CATSPGTSFPNEQFF | TGTGCCACCAGCCCCGGGACTAGCTTCCCCAATGAGCAGTTCTTC
once | - | TRBJ2-2 | TRBV5-1 | CASSLVAPSGELFF | TGCGCCAGCAGCTTGGTAGCCCCCTCCGGGGAGCTGTTTTTT
- | - | TRBJ2-5 | TRBV9 | CASSVAGGIETQYF | TGTGCCAGCAGCGTGGCCGGGGGTATAGAGACCCAGTACTTC
few | - | TRBJ2-1 | TRBV30 | CAGQGGLGSYNEQFF | TGTGCCGGACAGGGAGGGCTGGGGTCCTACAATGAGCAGTTCTTC
- | - | TRBJ2-7 | TRBV20-1 | CSARARTAIKIYEQYF | TGCAGTGCTAGAGCCCGGACAGCCATAAAGATCTACGAGCAGTACTTC
few | - | TRBJ1-6 | TRBV20-1 | CSARERASLNSPLHF | TGCAGTGCTAGAGAGAGGGCGTCGTTAAATTCACCCCTCCACTTT
- | TRBD1 | TRBJ1-3 | TRBV12-3/TRBV12-4 | CASSPGGRYSGNTIYF | TGTGCCAGCAGTCCAGGGGGACGGTACTCTGGAAACACCATATATTTT
- | TRBD1 | TRBJ2-7 | TRBV5-6 | CASSLLHAQGFDEQYF | TGTGCCAGCAGCCTACTACACGCACAGGGGTTCGACGAGCAGTACTTC
few | TRBD1 | TRBJ2-1 | TRBV4-3 | CASSHGTASYNEQFF | TGCGCCAGCAGCCATGGGACAGCCTCCTACAATGAGCAGTTCTTC
few | TRBD2 | TRBJ2-1 | TRBV3-1 | CASRTTGGYNEQFF | TGTGCCAGCAGAACAACGGGGGGATACAATGAGCAGTTCTTC
- | - | TRBJ2-1 | TRBV28 | CASTGLLARSYNEQFF | TGTGCCAGCACCGGGCTCCTAGCGAGATCCTACAATGAGCAGTTCTTC
few | TRBD1 | TRBJ2-5 | TRBV12-3/TRBV12-4 | CASTPWTGDVETQYF | TGTGCCAGCACCCCCTGGACAGGGGACGTGGAGACCCAGTACTTC
- | - | TRBJ1-1 | TRBV29-1 | CSVEVIQKNFQNTEAFF | TGCAGCGTTGAAGTTATCCAGAAGAATTTTCAGAACACTGAAGCTTTCTTT
few | TRBD1 | TRBJ2-5 | TRBV2 | CASSDGQGEETQYF | TGTGCCAGCAGCGACGGACAGGGGGAAGAGACCCAGTACTTC
- | - | TRBJ2-1 | TRBV20-1 | CSARAGQLDEQFF | TGCAGTGCTAGGGCTGGACAGTTGGATGAGCAGTTCTTC
- | TRBD1 | TRBJ1-1 | TRBV29-1 | CSVGSGQGAPEAFF | TGCAGCGTTGGGTCTGGGCAGGGGGCGCCTGAAGCTTTCTTT
- | - | TRBJ2-5 | TRBV28 | CASSYPVPETQYF | TGTGCCAGCAGTTATCCCGTCCCAGAGACCCAGTACTTC
- | - | TRBJ1-2 | TRBV29-1 | CSVVQATYGYTF | TGCAGCGTTGTACAGGCGACCTATGGCTACACCTTC
- | - | TRBJ2-7 | TRBV4-2 | CASSQEDPPGYEQYF | TGTGCCAGCAGCCAAGAGGATCCCCCGGGATACGAGCAGTACTTC
- | TRBD2 | TRBJ2-1 | TRBV12-3/TRBV12-4 | CASTRLAGVWNEQFF | TGTGCCAGCACCCGACTAGCGGGAGTCTGGAATGAGCAGTTCTTC
- | TRBD1 | TRBJ1-1 | TRBV12-3/TRBV12-4 | CASSPTTGGITEAFF | TGTGCCAGCAGCCCTACGACAGGGGGCATTACTGAAGCTTTCTTT
- | TRBD1 | TRBJ1-4 | TRBV12-3/TRBV12-4 | CASSLARGQPIKEKLFF | TGTGCCAGCAGTTTAGCGCGGGGACAGCCCATCAAGGAAAAACTGTTTTTT
- | - | TRBJ2-5 | TRBV12-3/TRBV12-4 | CASTQDGYQETQYF | TGTGCCAGCACCCAGGACGGGTACCAAGAGACCCAGTACTTC
- | - | TRBJ2-2 | TRBV12-3/TRBV12-4 | CASSHYLGGSVGELFF | TGTGCCAGCAGCCATTATCTGGGGGGCTCGGTCGGGGAGCTGTTTTTT
few | - | TRBJ2-2 | TRBV5-1 | CASSLDGSNTGELFF | TGCGCCAGCAGCTTGGACGGTTCGAACACCGGGGAGCTGTTTTTT
few | - | TRBJ1-1 | TRBV7-9 | CASKRSGTGTEAFF | TGTGCCAGCAAGCGGAGCGGTACTGGCACTGAAGCTTTCTTT
- | TRBD2 | TRBJ2-5 | TRBV12-3/TRBV12-4 | CASTQQLAAQTQYF | TGTGCCAGCACCCAACAACTAGCGGCCCAGACCCAGTACTTC
many | - | TRBJ2-7 | TRBV20-1 | CSASSSQEPEQYF | TGCAGTGCTAGCTCTAGTCAGGAACCCGAGCAGTACTTC
few | TRBD1 | TRBJ2-3 | TRBV6-1 | CASTPRDRGTDTQYF | TGTGCCAGCACCCCACGGGACAGGGGTACAGATACGCAGTATTTT
- | - | TRBJ2-1 | TRBV20-1 | CSAKKRPGWDNEQFF | TGCAGTGCTAAGAAACGGCCAGGGTGGGACAATGAGCAGTTCTTC
- | - | TRBJ1-5 | TRBV6-1 | CASSDEFGVSNQPQHF | TGTGCCAGCAGTGACGAGTTTGGCGTTAGCAATCAGCCCCAGCATTTT
many | - | TRBJ1-2 | TRBV20-1 | CSAARDAGGYTF | TGCAGTGCGGCCAGGGACGCTGGTGGCTACACCTTC
- | - | TRBJ1-1 | TRBV19 | CASSNQLNTEAFF | TGTGCCAGTAGTAACCAGTTGAACACTGAAGCTTTCTTT
- | TRBD2 | TRBJ2-5 | TRBV5-1 | CASRVGGPQETQYF | TGCGCCAGCAGAGTGGGAGGGCCCCAAGAGACCCAGTACTTC